This T cell receptor (beta chain) came from a study of blood T cells in healthy people across ages. This clonotype was detected ten times or more. Primers used in a second PCR of roughly 6 to 11 cycles were a sample-barcoded 5' primer and a J-beta primer mix. TCRdb re-derived calls from the 5' RACE reads in MiXCR, one entry per CDR3 protein. Of 1.5 million to 2 million distinct CDR3 sequences in the sample, roughly 30% were seen once. Germline assignment: CDR1 SGHRS and CDR2 YFSETQ. This CDR3 spans 16 amino acids. V dropped 4 bases and J dropped 10; count of bases not matched to a gene: 14. This TCR was sampled from a woman under 40 in good health. V is TRBV5-1 and J is TRBJ2-1; 10 bases match TRBD2. The source material was blood. CDR3 region: CASSTTLAGGEEEQFF. The CDR3 DNA is TGCGCCAGCAGCACTACATTAGCGGGGGGCGAAGAGGAGCAGTTCTTC.